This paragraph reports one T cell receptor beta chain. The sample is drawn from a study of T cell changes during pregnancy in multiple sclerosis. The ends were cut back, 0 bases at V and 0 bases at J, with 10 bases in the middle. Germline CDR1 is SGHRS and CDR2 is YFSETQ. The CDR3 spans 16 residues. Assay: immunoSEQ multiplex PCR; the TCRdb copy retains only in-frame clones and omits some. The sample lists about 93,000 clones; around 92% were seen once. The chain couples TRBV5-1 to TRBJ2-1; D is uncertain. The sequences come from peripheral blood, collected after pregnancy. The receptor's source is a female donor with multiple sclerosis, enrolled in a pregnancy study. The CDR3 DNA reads TGCGCCAGCAGCTTGGTAGCAGTCAGCTCCTACAATGAGCAGTTCTTC. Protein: CASSLVAVSSYNEQFF. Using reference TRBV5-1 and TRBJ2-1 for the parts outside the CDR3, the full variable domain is KAGVTQTPRYLIKTRGQQVTLSCSPISGHRSVSWYQQTPGQGLQFLFEYFSETQRNKGNFPGRFSGRQFSNSRSEMNVSTLELGDSALYLCASSLVAVSSYNEQFFGPGTRLTVL.